The TCR beta chain under discussion was sequenced for a study of blood T cell repertoires in COVID-19. Study at large: Samples of COVID-19 (acute and convalescent) were obtained from the United States, Italy and Spain. T cells, B-cell-depleted T cells, or PBMCs provided the cDNA or gDNA that served as material.

Trimming cost V 5 bases and J 4 bases; bases outside gene matches: 7. Germline V gene lookup returns CDR1 LNHDA and CDR2 SQIVND (reference sequence). CDR3 size: 14 residues. Original analysis: It was from reference gene primer amplification that nucleated cell counts were estimated. Data came from immunoSEQ multiplex PCR; TCRdb stores just in-frame clones and leaves some out. The D gene and trimming were derived from the DNA, and the V and J assignments and clone size from that table. The sample has 180,000 or so clones, about 89% seen once; the top ten hold roughly 2.5%. This TCR came from a man aged 35 to 55 with active or convalescent COVID-19. The chain joins TRBV19 to TRBJ1-2; TRBD1 aligns across 7 bases. The sample comprised peripheral blood. The CDR3 spells CASSLDRVGYGYTF. The CDR3 coding sequence is TGTGCCAGTAGTCTCGACAGGGTTGGCTATGGCTACACCTTC.